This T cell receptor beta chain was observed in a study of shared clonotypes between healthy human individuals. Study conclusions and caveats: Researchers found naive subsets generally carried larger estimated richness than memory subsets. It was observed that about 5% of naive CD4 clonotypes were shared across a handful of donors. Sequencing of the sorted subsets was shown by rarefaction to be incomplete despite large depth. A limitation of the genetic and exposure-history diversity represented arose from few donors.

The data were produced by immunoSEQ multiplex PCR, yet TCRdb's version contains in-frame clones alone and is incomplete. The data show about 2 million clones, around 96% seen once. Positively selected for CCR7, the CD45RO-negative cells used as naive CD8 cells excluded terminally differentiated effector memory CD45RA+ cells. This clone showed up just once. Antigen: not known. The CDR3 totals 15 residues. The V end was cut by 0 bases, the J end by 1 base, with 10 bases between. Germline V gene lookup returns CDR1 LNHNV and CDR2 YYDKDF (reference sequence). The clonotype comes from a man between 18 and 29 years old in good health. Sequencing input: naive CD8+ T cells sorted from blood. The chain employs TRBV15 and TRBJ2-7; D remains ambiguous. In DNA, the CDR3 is TGTGCCACCAGCAGAGATGCCACGGATTCCTACGAGCAGTACTTC. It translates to CATSRDATDSYEQYF.